The 29 T cell receptor beta chains given below trace back to one sample, sequenced in a study of OX40 agonist ivuxolimab in advanced cancers. Using immunoSEQ multiplex PCR, the repertoire was profiled, and TCRdb retains in-frame clones only, with some absent. The sample yields around 28,000 clones, roughly 87% seen once. Material: CD4+ or CD8+ T cells sorted from blood, obtained in a trial of the OX40 agonist ivuxolimab. The receptors were gathered from an adult with an advanced solid tumor such as melanoma, head and neck, liver or kidney cancer.

The chain recombines TRBV2 with TRBJ2-1; 9 bases map to TRBD1. In germline, CDR1 is SNHLY, CDR2 FYNNEI. This CDR3 is 15 amino acids long. After removal of 3 bases from V and 7 bases from J, the junction contained 7 bases not matched to a gene. CDR3 amino acids: CASSDGDRDFNEQFF. The CDR3 region has the DNA TGTGCCAGCAGTGATGGGGACAGGGATTTTAATGAGCAGTTCTTC.

The rearrangement uses TRBV11-2 and TRBJ2-1, with 14 bases matching TRBD2. The J segment lost 8 bases and the V segment lost 5 bases, leaving 5 bases of the junction unmatched. The CDR3 is made up of 15 amino acids. Germline V gives CDR1 SGHAT, CDR2 FQNNGV. CDR3 DNA sequence: TGTGCCAGCAGCGAGGGACTAGCGGGAGCTCATGAGCAGTTCTTC. Its translation is CASSEGLAGAHEQFF.

V and J are TRBV11-2 and TRBJ2-7; 8 bases map to TRBD1. Germline CDR1 is SGHAT and CDR2 is FQNNGV. The J segment lost 6 bases and the V segment lost 5 bases, leaving 3 bases of the junction unmatched. The CDR3 runs to 12 residues. The CDR3 region has the DNA TGTGCCAGCAGCGAAACAGGGGGCGAGCAGTACTTC. The encoded protein is CASSETGGEQYF.

The rearrangement uses TRBV11-2 and TRBJ2-7, with 7 positions matching TRBD1. The ends lost 3 bases at V and 5 bases at J; junction bases unmatched: 1. This CDR3 region has 12 residues. CDR1 and CDR2 (germline): SGHAT, FQNNGV. CDR3 residues: CASSLGQNEQYF. CDR3 DNA sequence: TGTGCCAGCAGCTTGGGACAGAACGAGCAGTACTTC.

The chain combines TRBV4-3 with TRBJ2-7; TRBD2 matches at 8 bases. The germline gives CDR1 LGHNA, CDR2 YSLEER. This CDR3 spans 16 amino acids. V dropped 0 bases and J dropped 0; count of bases not matched to a gene: 4. CDR3 sequence (DNA): TGCGCCAGCAGCCAAGAGACTAGCGTCTTCTCCTACGAGCAGTACTTC. This gives the protein CASSQETSVFSYEQYF.

The gene calls are TRBV5-1 and TRBJ2-7; D is undetermined. The V gene lost 4 bases and the J gene lost 2 bases, with 13 bases spanning the gap. The CDR3 has 14 residues. CDR1 and CDR2 (germline): SGHRS, YFSETQ. CDR3 nucleotides: TGCGCCAGCAGCCCCCCCGCAGGACCCTACGAGCAGTACTTC. The encoded protein is CASSPPAGPYEQYF.

In the case of this clone: The junction does not match germline at one end; this may be a read error. This rearrangement joins TRBV7-3 to TRBJ2-3; a weak D match, TRBD1 (5 bases). Germline CDR1 is SGHTA and CDR2 is FQGTGA. The CDR3 is made up of 14 amino acids. The CDR3 DNA is TGTGCCAGCAGCCTAACAGGCAGCACAGATACGCAGTATTTT. The encoded protein is CASSLTGSTDTQYF. Combining the CDR3 with reference TRBV7-3 and TRBJ2-3 gives the whole variable domain GAGVSQTPSNKVTEKGKYVELRCDPISGHTALYWYRQSLGQGPEFLIYFQGTGAADDSGLPNDRFFAVRPEGSVSTLKIQRTERGDSAVYLCASSLTGSTDTQYFGPGTRLTVL.

Turning to this clone: An end of the junction differs from the germline gene, which may be a read error. The chain joins TRBV7-7 to TRBJ2-2, with TRBD1 as a possible D gene (5 bases). CDR3 length equals 15 residues. The germline CDR1 and CDR2 sequences are SSHAT and FNYEAQ (reference sequence). CDR3 protein: CASSLAPAGPGELFF. The CDR3 coding sequence is TGTGCTAGCAGCTTAGCCCCGGCAGGGCCCGGGGAGCTGTTTTTT.

The chain is built from TRBV7-8 and TRBJ2-1; D call uncertain. V lost 5 bases, J lost 5 bases, and 19 bases lay in between. The V gene's germline CDR1 is SGHVS and CDR2 FQNEAQ. The CDR3 contains 16 residues. CDR3 protein: CASSTPAWEKNNEQFF. CDR3 DNA: TGTGCCAGCAGCACCCCAGCTTGGGAAAAGAACAATGAGCAGTTCTTC.

The rearrangement links TRBV4-1 to TRBJ2-1; TRBD1 matches at 10 bases. This CDR3 comprises 16 residues. CDR1 MGHRA and CDR2 YSYEKL come from the germline V gene. V trimming: 5 bases; J trimming: 8 bases; junction bases outside the gene matches: 12. The CDR3 bases are TGCGCCAGCAGCGGCCGAGGGACAGGGGTTTTGGATGAGCAGTTCTTC. It yields the protein CASSGRGTGVLDEQFF.

Judged by abundance, this clone is medium-sized (0.01 to 0.1%). The gene calls are TRBV11-2 and TRBJ2-7; D uncertain. Looked up from germline, CDR1 is SGHAT and CDR2 is FQNNGV. This CDR3 has 14 amino acids. V gave up 0 bases and J gave up 3 bases, with 9 bases separating them. CDR3: CASSLEATLYEQYF. In DNA form, the CDR3 reads TGTGCCAGCAGCTTAGAAGCTACCCTCTACGAGCAGTACTTC.

The chain carries TRBV13 and TRBJ2-3, with D possibly TRBD2 on 6 matching bases. Trimming pared 4 bases from V and 2 bases from J, leaving 16 bases between. This CDR3 is built from 16 residues. Germline V CDR1 and CDR2: PRHDT, FYEKMQ (reference sequence). The CDR3 is CASSSRGSGFTDTQYF. The CDR3 nucleotides read TGTGCCAGCAGCTCCCGGGGGTCGGGTTTCACAGATACGCAGTATTTT.

This clone came up a few times. This chain connects TRBV25-1 to TRBJ2-5, with D perhaps given as TRBD1 or TRBD2 (6 bases each). Trimming shortened V by 2 bases and J by 4 bases, and 11 bases separated the two germline ends. The CDR3 is 14 residues long. Germline V lookup: CDR1 MGHDK, CDR2 SYGVNS. The CDR3 sequence: CASSEIGGIETQYF. DNA for the CDR3: TGTGCCAGCAGTGAAATCGGGGGCATAGAGACCCAGTACTTC.

By share of the sample, this clone is medium-sized. The chain joins TRBV19 to TRBJ2-7; 8 bases map to TRBD1. V shed 9 bases and J 5 bases; nucleotides not matched to a gene: 12. This CDR3 has 14 amino acids. CDR1 is LNHDA and CDR2 is SQIVND in the germline V gene (reference sequence). This CDR3 reads CASDSGQGRDEQYF. DNA for the CDR3: TGTGCCAGCGATTCAGGACAGGGTCGGGACGAGCAGTACTTC.

The chain couples TRBV28 to TRBJ2-5, with TRBD1 matching over 7 bases. Germline-derived CDR1 and CDR2 are MDHEN and SYDVKM. The V segment lost 4 bases and the J segment 1 base; nucleotides outside the gene matches: 3. The CDR3 extends over 14 amino acids. The CDR3 spells CASSSWTGQETQYF. The CDR3 nucleotides read TGTGCCAGCAGTTCCTGGACAGGCCAAGAGACCCAGTACTTC.

The rearrangement uses TRBV7-8 and TRBJ2-5, with 7 bases identical to TRBD1. Germline loops: CDR1 SGHVS, CDR2 FQNEAQ. V lost 3 bases to trimming and J lost 3 bases; unmatched junction nucleotides: 4. The CDR3 has 14 amino acids. The CDR3, as DNA: TGTGCCAGCAGCTTGGGCAGGGGGAAAGAGACCCAGTACTTC. Its protein product is CASSLGRGKETQYF.

The chain carries TRBV19 and TRBJ2-7, with D possibly being TRBD1 (7 bases). Trimming stripped 8 bases from V and 5 bases from J, with 19 bases between. Germline V gene sequence: CDR1 LNHDA, CDR2 SQIVND (reference sequence). CDR3 length equals 14 residues. CDR3 DNA sequence: TGTGCCAGTCAACCCCGGGGGACAGCTGACGAGCAGTACTTC. Translating it yields CASQPRGTADEQYF.

The chain recombines TRBV18 with TRBJ2-6; 11 bases match TRBD2. Germline loops: CDR1 KGHSH, CDR2 LQKENI. J gave up 0 bases and V 2 bases, and 6 bases lay outside the gene matches. The length of the CDR3 is 19 residues. The CDR3 spells CASSPSYGLAGSGANVLTF. In DNA, the CDR3 is TGTGCCAGCTCACCAAGTTACGGACTAGCGGGCTCTGGGGCCAACGTCCTGACTTTC.

V is TRBV19 and J is TRBJ2-2, with TRBD1 identical over 7 bases. Per germline, CDR1 LNHDA and CDR2 SQIVND (reference sequence). V shed 5 bases and J 4 bases; nucleotides not matched to a gene: 7. The CDR3 spans 15 residues. The CDR3 spells CASSGGRGTTGELFF. The DNA of the CDR3 is TGTGCCAGTAGTGGTGGCAGGGGGACCACCGGGGAGCTGTTTTTT.

The chain is built from TRBV27 and TRBJ2-2; D not resolved. The V gene lost 5 bases and the J gene lost 4 bases, with 14 bases spanning the gap. CDR1 MNHEY and CDR2 SMNVEV come from the germline V gene (reference sequence). This CDR3 is built from 15 residues. The CDR3 bases are TGTGCCAGCAGTCTAGGGCCAGTTTCCACCGGGGAGCTGTTTTTT. Protein sequence: CASSLGPVSTGELFF.

The chain is built from TRBV4-1 and TRBJ2-2; unclear D gene. The CDR3 has 13 residues. V dropped 4 bases and J dropped 8 bases, with 11 bases sitting between them. Per the germline V gene, CDR1 is MGHRA and CDR2 is YSYEKL. CDR3 sequence reads: CASSLALRGELFF. CDR3 coding DNA: TGCGCCAGCAGCCTGGCCCTTCGGGGGGAGCTGTTTTTT.

The V gene is TRBV6-4, the J gene TRBJ1-5, with 8 bases that match TRBD1. Unmatched junction bases numbered 7, after V lost 6 bases and J lost 6 bases. Germline V lookup: CDR1 MRHNA, CDR2 SNTAGT. This CDR3 is built from 14 residues. As DNA, the CDR3 is TGTGCCAGCAGCAGACAGGGGCGAGGTCAGCCCCAGCATTTT. This translates into CASSRQGRGQPQHF.

V is TRBV7-9 and J is TRBJ2-5; 11 nucleotides match TRBD1. The V gene end was trimmed by 5 bases and the J gene end by 4 bases; junction bases not matched to a gene: 9. The CDR3 spans 16 residues. Per germline, CDR1 SEHNR and CDR2 FQNEAQ (reference sequence). In nucleotides, the CDR3 is TGTGCCAGCAGCGCGTCCCGGGACAGGGGGTCAGAGACCCAGTACTTC. The encoded protein is CASSASRDRGSETQYF.

This clone was seen a single time. The chain combines TRBV28 with TRBJ1-2; D is undetermined. The CDR3 covers 14 residues. Germline CDR1 and CDR2: MDHEN and SYDVKM. V dropped 5 bases and J dropped 4 bases, with 14 bases sitting between them. In DNA, the CDR3 is TGTGCCAGCAGTCTGTCGGGCGGTGCCTATGGCTACACCTTC. Encoded protein: CASSLSGGAYGYTF.

The V gene is TRBV19, the J gene TRBJ2-7; 7 bases match TRBD2. Per the germline V gene, CDR1 is LNHDA and CDR2 is SQIVND (reference sequence). The CDR3 totals 15 residues. The J segment lost 3 bases and the V segment lost 3 bases, leaving 8 bases of the junction unmatched. Here the CDR3 DNA reads TGTGCCAGTAGTATCACCGGGACTACAGTCTACGAGCAGTACTTC. Amino acids: CASSITGTTVYEQYF.

This clone has only one observation. This chain links TRBV19 with TRBJ2-1; 7 bases line up with TRBD1. Germline V lookup: CDR1 LNHDA, CDR2 SQIVND (reference sequence). V dropped 3 bases and J dropped 5; count of bases not matched to a gene: 7. The CDR3 totals 15 residues. CDR3 nucleotide sequence: TGTGCCAGTAGTATTGGCCAGGGGGTTAACAATGAGCAGTTCTTC. Translation: CASSIGQGVNNEQFF.

This chain links TRBV20-1 with TRBJ2-1; D possibly uses TRBD1 or TRBD2 (5 bases each). Trimming stripped 1 base from V and 15 bases from J, with 13 bases between. Germline V CDR1 and CDR2: DFQATT, SNEGSKA (reference sequence). The CDR3 has 11 amino acids. The CDR3 bases are TGCAGTGCTAGAGGGCCGGGGCAGGGGTTCTTC. Amino acids: CSARGPGQGFF.

The chain employs TRBV7-9 and TRBJ2-7; TRBD2 might be the D (6 bases). Germline values: CDR1 SEHNR, CDR2 FQNEAQ (reference sequence). V lost 7 bases, J lost 3 bases, and 16 bases lay in between. The CDR3 has 14 amino acids. CDR3 sequence: CASTPLEGRYEQYF. The CDR3 DNA reads as TGTGCCAGCACCCCCCTGGAGGGCCGCTACGAGCAGTACTTC.

The chain couples TRBV11-3 to TRBJ2-2, with D possibly being TRBD1 or TRBD2 (5 bases each). Looked up from germline, CDR1 is SGHNT and CDR2 is YENEEA. The CDR3 consists of 14 residues. V dropped 7 bases and J dropped 2 bases, with 11 bases sitting between them. The CDR3 coding sequence is TGTGCCAGCAAGCCGGGGCCCAACACCGGGGAGCTGTTTTTT. Its translation: CASKPGPNTGELFF.